Listed here are 8 T cell receptor beta chains from one sample, sequenced in a study of OX40 agonist ivuxolimab in advanced cancers. Clones were sequenced by immunoSEQ multiplex PCR, and TCRdb holds only the in-frame ones, with some missing. Among around 92,000 clones, around 94% were seen once, and the ten largest hold 0.26%. This specimen was CD4+ or CD8+ T cells sorted from blood, taken in a trial of the OX40 agonist ivuxolimab. The receptor source for this set is an adult with an advanced solid tumor such as melanoma, head and neck, liver or kidney cancer.

The rearrangement links TRBV30 to TRBJ1-3; 9 bases match TRBD1. The trim removed 5 bases at V and 0 bases at J, leaving 5 bases unmatched. CDR3 length: 15 amino acids. Per germline, CDR1 GTSNPN and CDR2 SVGIG (reference sequence). Written as DNA, the CDR3 is TGTGCCTGGGACAGGGGGTTCTACTCTGGAAACACCATATATTTT. Translated, it gives CAWDRGFYSGNTIYF.

The V gene is TRBV7-3, the J gene TRBJ2-1, with D tentatively TRBD2 (6 bases). This CDR3 comprises 16 residues. Germline loops: CDR1 SGHTA, CDR2 FQGTGA. Between the trimmed V and J ends, which lost 6 bases and 7 bases, there was a span of 22 bases. For the CDR3, the DNA is TGTGCCAGCAGTTCCTCGGGGACTGTCTTACAAAATGAGCAGTTCTTC. It codes for CASSSSGTVLQNEQFF.

This chain connects TRBV7-3 to TRBJ1-6; D gene uncertain. The germline V gene encodes CDR1 SGHTA and CDR2 FQGTGA. The CDR3 is 14 amino acids. The ends were cut back, 2 bases at V and 9 bases at J, with 11 bases in the middle. For the CDR3, the DNA is TGTGCCAGCAGCTTATCAACAGCGGGTTCACCCCTCCACTTT. It specifies CASSLSTAGSPLHF. Using reference TRBV7-3 and TRBJ1-6 for the parts outside the CDR3, the full variable domain is GAGVSQTPSNKVTEKGKYVELRCDPISGHTALYWYRQSLGQGPEFLIYFQGTGAADDSGLPNDRFFAVRPEGSVSTLKIQRTERGDSAVYLCASSLSTAGSPLHFGNGTRLTVT.

The V call is TRBV18, the J call TRBJ1-5; D is possibly TRBD1 (5 bases). There are 16 residues in the CDR3. The V gene lost 0 bases and the J gene lost 5 bases, with 14 bases spanning the gap. Germline CDR1 reads KGHSH; CDR2 reads LQKENI. The DNA for the CDR3 is TGTGCCAGCTCACCACCGTCGACAGATAGGTATCAGCCCCAGCATTTT. Residues: CASSPPSTDRYQPQHF.

The V and J genes are TRBV4-3 and TRBJ1-1; the match to TRBD1 covers 8 bases. V shed 8 bases and J 2 bases; nucleotides not matched to a gene: 7. Germline V gene lookup returns CDR1 LGHNA and CDR2 YSLEER. The CDR3 loop spans 14 amino acids. The CDR3 sequence: CASRRQGRNTEAFF. CDR3 sequence (DNA): TGCGCCAGCCGACGACAGGGGAGAAACACTGAAGCTTTCTTT.

V usage is TRBV7-3 and J usage is TRBJ2-1; a weak D match, TRBD2 (6 bases). The CDR3 totals 17 residues. Germline CDR1 is SGHTA and CDR2 is FQGTGA. The germline V and J ends were trimmed by 4 bases and 3 bases, with 19 bases remaining between them. The CDR3 sequence is CASSSEGVVGGYNEQFF. The CDR3 bases are TGTGCCAGCAGCTCGGAGGGCGTGGTCGGAGGCTACAATGAGCAGTTCTTC.

The chain couples TRBV5-4 to TRBJ2-7; D gene uncertain. Germline assignment: CDR1 SGHNT and CDR2 YYREEE (reference sequence). The CDR3 runs to 12 residues. V lost 4 bases to trimming and J lost 1 base, with 6 bases between them. DNA of the CDR3: TGTGCCAGCAGCGTCGCGTCCTACGAGCAGTACTTC. This sequence encodes CASSVASYEQYF. Together with reference TRBV5-4 and TRBJ2-7, the CDR3 gives the full variable domain: ETGVTQSPTHLIKTRGQQVTLRCSSQSGHNTVSWYQQALGQGPQFIFQYYREEENGRGNFPPRFSGLQFPNYSSELNVNALELDDSALYLCASSVASYEQYFGPGTRLTVT.

The chain couples TRBV11-2 to TRBJ2-3; D not resolved. The germline V gene has CDR1 SGHAT and CDR2 FQNNGV. The CDR3 contains 13 residues. V gave up 1 base and J gave up 5 bases, with 7 bases separating them. CDR3: CASSLVGRDTQYF. The CDR3 coding sequence is TGTGCCAGCAGCTTAGTGGGCCGAGATACGCAGTATTTT.